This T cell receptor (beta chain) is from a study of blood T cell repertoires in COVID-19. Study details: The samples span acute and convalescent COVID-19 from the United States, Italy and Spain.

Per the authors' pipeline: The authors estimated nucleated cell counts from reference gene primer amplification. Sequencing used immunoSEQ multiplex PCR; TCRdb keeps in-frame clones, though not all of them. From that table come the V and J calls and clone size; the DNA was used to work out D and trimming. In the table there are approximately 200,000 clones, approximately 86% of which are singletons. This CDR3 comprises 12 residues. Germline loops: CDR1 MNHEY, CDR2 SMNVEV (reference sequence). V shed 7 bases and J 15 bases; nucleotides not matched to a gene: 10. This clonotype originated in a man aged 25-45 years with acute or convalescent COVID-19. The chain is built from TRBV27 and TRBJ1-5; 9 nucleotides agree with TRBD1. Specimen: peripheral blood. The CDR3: CASTKGGQGLHF. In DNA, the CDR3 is TGTGCCAGCACTAAAGGGGGACAGGGCCTGCATTTT.